The TCR beta chain under discussion was sequenced for a study of blood T cell repertoires in COVID-19. Study-level information: Collection of acute and convalescent COVID-19 samples took place in the United States, Italy and Spain.

Study members were between 18 and 89 years old and lived in 24 US regions. Participant-reported clinical history was the basis for cohort assignment. The table lists this clone with a count of one. Other DNA sequences in this sample translate to the same CDR3. Trimming took 3 bases from V and 4 from J; bases not matched to a gene: 8. CDR1 and CDR2 (germline): MNHNS, SASEGT. The CDR3 covers 19 residues. As processed by the authors: Counts of nucleated cells, estimated from reference gene primer amplification, were obtained. Profiling relied on immunoSEQ multiplex PCR, and the TCRdb table lists in-frame clones only, not all of them. V, J and clone size are taken as reported in that table, and D and trimming were inferred from the DNA itself. The sample yields fewer than 250,000 clones, 85% to 90% seen once.

The receptor was isolated from a young man who had been exposed to COVID-19. V gene TRBV6-1 combines with J gene TRBJ2-2; 16 nucleotides line up with TRBD2. Specimen: PBMCs or T cells enriched from blood (not recorded which). CDR3 bases: TGTGCCAGCAGTGACCCGGGACTAGCGGGGGGGCTGAGCACCGGGGAGCTGTTTTTT. Its protein is CASSDPGLAGGLSTGELFF.